Following are 32 T cell receptor beta chains from one sample sequenced in a study of human T cells and chemical hapten exposure. TCRdb fed the RACE reads into MiXCR, producing one record per CDR3 protein. The table records 95,000 or so distinct CDR3 sequences, about an eighth of them present only once. Time point reported: patch test 2, 6 weeks after DPC sensitization. Noted treatment: therapeutic diphenylcyclopropenone sensitization with weekly scalp DPC. Sequenced here: whole blood, sampled in connection with sensitization to the hapten diphenylcyclopropenone (DPC). These receptor sequences come from a woman aged 40 to 55 with alopecia areata. Some clones in this sample may be carry-over from other donors' samples.

J is TRBJ2-3 and V is TRBV12-3 or TRBV12-4; D remains unclear. This CDR3 is built from 14 residues. Trimming took off 3 bases at V and 0 bases at J, with 7 bases between the two ends. The CDR3 nucleotides are TGTGCCAGCAGTTTCCCGACTAGCACAGATACGCAGTATTTT. This translates into CASSFPTSTDTQYF.

The chain has TRBV7-2 and TRBJ1-2; 7 nucleotides agree with TRBD1. Germline CDR1 SGHTA, CDR2 FQGNSA. This CDR3 spans 15 amino acids. V was clipped by 5 bases and J by 5 bases; unmatched bases: 11. The CDR3 is CASSPQGGLWYGYTF. DNA for the CDR3: TGTGCCAGCAGCCCCCAGGGGGGGCTATGGTATGGCTACACCTTC.

In this sample, this clonotype turned up many times. The chain joins TRBV14 to TRBJ2-7; 11 nucleotides agree with TRBD2. V lost 5 bases, J lost 2 bases, and 8 bases stayed unmatched. This CDR3 has 16 amino acids. The germline V gene has CDR1 SGHDN and CDR2 FVKESK. The CDR3 here is CASSGRLAGRAYEQYF. The CDR3 coding sequence is TGTGCCAGCAGCGGACGACTAGCGGGGCGGGCCTACGAGCAGTACTTC.

In its sample, this clonotype was seen many times. V is TRBV6-5 and J is TRBJ2-3; D is uncertain. Trimming removed 5 bases at V and 1 base at J, with 7 bases between. The CDR3 is made up of 13 amino acids. Looked up from germline, CDR1 is MNHEY and CDR2 is SVGAGI. The CDR3 sequence: CASSTPGTDTQYF. The CDR3 nucleotides are TGTGCCAGCAGTACCCCCGGCACAGATACGCAGTATTTT.

The rearrangement uses TRBV20-1 and TRBJ2-7, with 9 bases matching TRBD2. The CDR3 totals 13 residues. V was pared by 6 bases and J by 2 bases, with 5 bases of the junction left unmatched. The germline V gene has CDR1 DFQATT and CDR2 SNEGSKA (reference sequence). The CDR3 sequence: CSAVAGAPYEQYF. In DNA, the CDR3 is TGCAGTGCCGTAGCGGGAGCCCCCTACGAGCAGTACTTC.

The rearrangement joins TRBV29-1 to TRBJ2-2; TRBD2 matches at 9 bases. The V gene end was trimmed by 5 bases and the J gene end by 5 bases; junction bases not matched to a gene: 12. The CDR3 has 16 amino acids. The germline CDR1 and CDR2 sequences are SQVTM and ANQGSEA. The DNA for the CDR3 is TGCAGCGTTCTTGTGGCAAGGCGGGAGGGAACCGGGGAGCTGTTTTTT. Amino acid sequence: CSVLVARREGTGELFF.

This clonotype was recorded a few times. The chain links TRBV19 to TRBJ2-1, with TRBD1 matching 8 bases. The CDR3 extends over 15 amino acids. CDR1 is LNHDA, CDR2 SQIVND, per germline (reference sequence). After removal of 6 bases from V and 4 bases from J, the junction contained 8 bases not matched to a gene. The CDR3 DNA is TGTGCCAGTAGGACAGGGACAGGCGGGTACAATGAGCAGTTCTTC. Translating it yields CASRTGTGGYNEQFF.

The chain joins TRBV3-1 to TRBJ2-3, with D possibly being TRBD1 (6 bases). The CDR3 is 14 amino acids. CDR1 and CDR2 from the germline V gene are LGHDT and YNNKEL (reference sequence). V was clipped by 4 bases and J by 5 bases, with 13 bases between them. The CDR3: CASSPLGAKDTQYF. The CDR3 bases are TGTGCCAGCAGCCCCCTGGGGGCAAAAGATACGCAGTATTTT.

V is TRBV7-2 and J is TRBJ1-2, with D possibly being TRBD1 (5 bases). V was clipped by 2 bases and J by 0 bases, with 10 bases between them. Germline V gives CDR1 SGHTA, CDR2 FQGNSA. The CDR3 has 15 amino acids. CDR3 nucleotide sequence: TGTGCCAGCAGCTTACATAGGGGCACTAACTATGGCTACACCTTC. Translating it yields CASSLHRGTNYGYTF.

This clonotype was detected only a few times. The V gene is TRBV6-5, the J gene TRBJ1-3; no clear D gene. The V gene lost 2 bases and the J gene lost 0 bases, with 5 bases spanning the gap. Germline V CDR1 and CDR2: MNHEY, SVGAGI. CDR3 length equals 14 residues. The CDR3 protein is CASSYDNSGNTIYF. The CDR3 DNA is TGTGCCAGCAGTTACGACAACTCTGGAAACACCATATATTTT.

This clonotype was seen at least ten times. This chain links TRBV5-1 with TRBJ1-1; D is unresolved. The CDR3 has 13 residues. V was pared by 4 bases and J by 4 bases, with 11 bases between. CDR1 and CDR2 from the germline V gene are SGHRS and YFSETQ. This chain's CDR3 is CASSQHSGTEAFF. The CDR3 nucleotides read TGCGCCAGCAGCCAACACTCGGGCACTGAAGCTTTCTTT.

This clonotype showed up just a few times. This chain connects TRBV4-3 to TRBJ1-2, with D possibly TRBD1 on 6 matching bases. The CDR3 contains 17 residues. V lost 0 bases and J 5 bases, leaving 19 bases between the germline ends. Germline CDR1 LGHNA, CDR2 YSLEER. CDR3 residues: CASSQELLGAGLYGYTF. CDR3 in DNA: TGCGCCAGCAGCCAAGAGTTGTTGGGGGCAGGCTTGTATGGCTACACCTTC.

This clonotype was counted a few times. This sequence joins TRBV18 and TRBJ1-1; D unclear. V was cut by 6 bases and J by 1 base, with 9 bases left in between. There are 13 residues in the CDR3. CDR1 KGHSH and CDR2 LQKENI come from the germline V gene. The CDR3 bases are TGTGCCAGCTCCACCTCCTGGAACACTGAAGCTTTCTTT. Encoded protein: CASSTSWNTEAFF. The full variable domain, its missing parts supplied by reference TRBV18 and TRBJ1-1, is NAGVMQNPRHLVRRRGQEARLRCSPMKGHSHVYWYRQLPEEGLKFMVYLQKENIIDESGMPKERFSAEFPKEGPSILRIQQVVRGDSAAYFCASSTSWNTEAFFGQGTRLTVV.

This clonotype was observed many times. The chain is built from TRBV6-5 and TRBJ1-2; unclear D gene. V was cut by 0 bases and J by 0 bases, with 8 bases left in between. Germline V CDR1 and CDR2: MNHEY, SVGAGI. The CDR3 spans 15 residues. For the CDR3, the DNA is TGTGCCAGCAGTTACTCATTGGGGACTAACTATGGCTACACCTTC. Its translation is CASSYSLGTNYGYTF.

This clonotype was seen a few times. The chain is built from TRBV29-1 and TRBJ1-2; D gene unclear. The CDR3 is 12 amino acids. Per the germline V gene, CDR1 is SQVTM and CDR2 is ANQGSEA. Trimming cost V 3 bases and J 7 bases, with 12 bases left between them. The CDR3 coding sequence is TGCAGCGTTGATCTCCAAGTGCCTGGCTACACCTTC. Its protein is CSVDLQVPGYTF.

The rearrangement uses TRBV29-1 and TRBJ2-5; D is possibly TRBD1 (6 bases). The CDR3 length is 12 residues. Trimming cost V 7 bases and J 2 bases, with 11 bases left between them. The germline V gene has CDR1 SQVTM and CDR2 ANQGSEA. The chain's CDR3 is CSGTGPQETQYF. The CDR3 nucleotides read TGCAGCGGTACAGGGCCTCAAGAGACCCAGTACTTC.

This clonotype appeared many times. This chain uses TRBV5-4 with TRBJ2-1; D possibly corresponds to TRBD1 (5 bases). The CDR3 loop spans 14 amino acids. Germline V gene lookup returns CDR1 SGHNT and CDR2 YYREEE (reference sequence). V shed 0 bases and J shed 9 bases, with 13 bases lying between them. The CDR3 bases are TGTGCCAGCAGCTTGGTCGCCAGGGTCAGTGAGCAGTTCTTC. Its protein product is CASSLVARVSEQFF. The full variable domain, in which reference TRBV5-4 and TRBJ2-1 provide the parts outside the CDR3, is ETGVTQSPTHLIKTRGQQVTLRCSSQSGHNTVSWYQQALGQGPQFIFQYYREEENGRGNFPPRFSGLQFPNYSSELNVNALELDDSALYLCASSLVARVSEQFFGPGTRLTVL.

This clonotype was recorded many times. This chain joins TRBV28 and TRBJ1-2; 8 bases agree with TRBD1. The CDR3 is made up of 15 amino acids. V was pared by 5 bases and J by 5 bases, with 10 bases of the junction left unmatched. Germline V gene lookup returns CDR1 MDHEN and CDR2 SYDVKM. Here the CDR3 reads CASSESGGANYGYTF. The CDR3 DNA sequence: TGTGCCAGCAGTGAATCAGGGGGCGCGAATTATGGCTACACCTTC.

Ten or more counts support this clonotype. The chain employs TRBV2 and TRBJ2-3, with D tentatively TRBD1 (5 bases). Germline assignment: CDR1 SNHLY and CDR2 FYNNEI. Trimming took off 5 bases at V and 1 base at J, with 10 bases between the two ends. This CDR3 comprises 14 residues. CDR3 residues: CASSLGRGTDTQYF. For the CDR3, the DNA is TGTGCCAGCAGTCTTGGCAGGGGCACAGATACGCAGTATTTT.

This clonotype appeared a few times. This chain joins TRBV20-1 and TRBJ2-5, with D possibly called TRBD1 or TRBD2 (5 bases each). The CDR3 sequence is 15 residues long. Germline CDR1 and CDR2: DFQATT and SNEGSKA (reference sequence). The V end was cut by 4 bases, the J end by 2 bases, with 17 bases between. The CDR3 protein is CSAITAGGGQETQYF. CDR3 DNA sequence: TGCAGTGCTATTACTGCGGGTGGGGGTCAAGAGACCCAGTACTTC.

Worth noting for this clonotype: One junction end disagrees with the germline gene, perhaps due to a read error. V is TRBV7-2 and J is TRBJ2-4; D perhaps matches TRBD2 (6 bases). The germline gives CDR1 SGHTA, CDR2 FQGNSA. The CDR3 sequence is 12 residues long. The DNA for the CDR3 is TGTGCCAGCAGCCCCCCGACGGGACTTTGGGACTTC. Protein sequence: CASSPPTGLWDF.

This clonotype occurred many times. This sequence joins TRBV6-1 and TRBJ1-3, with D possibly being TRBD1 (5 bases). The CDR3 runs 16 residues. V was pared by 3 bases and J by 0 bases, with 12 bases between. CDR1 and CDR2 from the germline V gene are MNHNS and SASEGT. CDR3 bases: TGTGCCAGCAGTGAGGGGGGACTCTTCTCTGGAAACACCATATATTTT. Translated, it gives CASSEGGLFSGNTIYF.

Many counts were recorded for this clonotype. V usage is TRBV11-2 and J usage is TRBJ2-7; TRBD1 agrees at 8 bases. The CDR3 spans 19 residues. CDR1 and CDR2 from the germline V gene are SGHAT and FQNNGV. V lost 5 bases, J lost 2 bases, and 20 bases stayed unmatched. The DNA of the CDR3 is TGTGCCAGCAGCCCGTCCCCGGGACAGGTTAGCATCTTTACCTACGAGCAGTACTTC. This codes for CASSPSPGQVSIFTYEQYF.

This clonotype was observed many times. The gene calls are TRBV7-2 and TRBJ2-3; 12 nucleotides align to TRBD1. The V gene's germline CDR1 is SGHTA and CDR2 FQGNSA. Germline trimming cut 1 base from V and 6 bases from J; bases unmatched to any gene: 5. This CDR3 is built from 16 residues. The CDR3 sequence is CASSLVGTGGMDTQYF. The CDR3 DNA sequence: TGTGCCAGCAGCTTAGTGGGGACAGGGGGCATGGATACGCAGTATTTT.

Ten or more counts support this clonotype. V is TRBV28 and J is TRBJ2-1; D is unresolved. Germline assignment: CDR1 MDHEN and CDR2 SYDVKM. The germline V and J ends were trimmed by 1 base and 8 bases, with 3 bases remaining between them. CDR3 length: 11 amino acids. The CDR3 spells CASSLSDEQFF. The CDR3 DNA follows: TGTGCCAGCAGTTTATCCGATGAGCAGTTCTTC.

Ten or more counts support this clonotype. CDR3 sequence reads: CASSQGRGVTDTQYF. Written as DNA, the CDR3 is TGTGCCAGCAGCCAAGGCCGGGGGGTTACAGATACGCAGTATTTT. The chain has TRBV14 and TRBJ2-3; 7 nucleotides align to TRBD2. J lost 3 bases, V lost 1 base, and 4 bases had no gene match. This CDR3 is 15 amino acids long. Germline V gene data show CDR1 as SGHDN and CDR2 as FVKESK. Variable domain in full (rest from reference TRBV14 and TRBJ2-3): EAGVTQFPSHSVIEKGQTVTLRCDPISGHDNLYWYRRVMGKEIKFLLHFVKESKQDESGMPNNRFLAERTGGTYSTLKVQPAELEDSGVYFCASSQGRGVTDTQYFGPGTRLTVL.

In its sample, this clonotype was seen many times. CDR3 region: CASSLLLGNQPQHF. CDR3 bases: TGTGCCAGCAGCTTACTGCTGGGCAATCAGCCCCAGCATTTT. The chain combines TRBV7-2 with TRBJ1-5, with unresolved D. The CDR3 length is 14 residues. V lost 2 bases and J 2 bases, leaving 7 bases between the germline ends. The germline CDR1 and CDR2 sequences are SGHTA and FQGNSA.

This clonotype showed up many times. The gene calls are TRBV6-5 and TRBJ1-3; D is possibly TRBD1 (5 bases). Trimming shortened V by 10 bases and J by 1 base, and 8 bases separated the two germline ends. CDR1 is MNHEY and CDR2 is SVGAGI in the germline V gene. The CDR3 length is 12 residues. CDR3 DNA: TGTGCCACCGGGGCTTCTGGAAACACCATATATTTT. Protein product: CATGASGNTIYF.

In this sample, this clonotype turned up a few times. This rearrangement joins TRBV29-1 to TRBJ1-1; 7 nucleotides match TRBD1. The CDR3 is 12 amino acids. The germline V gene has CDR1 SQVTM and CDR2 ANQGSEA. V shed 3 bases, J shed 6 bases, and the junction held 4 bases outside the gene matches. CDR3 in DNA: TGCAGCGTTGACCCAGGGGGGGCTGAAGCTTTCTTT. As protein: CSVDPGGAEAFF.

This clonotype was detected many times. The genes are TRBV28 and TRBJ1-1, with TRBD1 matching 8 bases. The CDR3 contains 14 residues. Germline CDR1 reads MDHEN; CDR2 reads SYDVKM. J gave up 5 bases and V 8 bases, and 10 bases lay outside the gene matches. CDR3 coding DNA: TGTGCCAGCCGAGGGGCAGGGGGCAATACTGAAGCTTTCTTT. Translated, it gives CASRGAGGNTEAFF.

The chain couples TRBV5-1 to TRBJ2-2; 8 bases align to TRBD1. The CDR3 is 16 residues long. The germline gives CDR1 SGHRS, CDR2 YFSETQ. The ends lost 4 bases at V and 6 bases at J; junction bases unmatched: 11. The CDR3 coding sequence is TGCGCCAGCAGCCCCGCGGGACAGGCGATTCCCGGGGAGCTGTTTTTT. Protein: CASSPAGQAIPGELFF.

This clonotype has at least ten counts. For the CDR3, the DNA is TGTGCCAGCAGTGAACGGGACAGGGTAAGCTCCTACAATGAGCAGTTCTTC. Protein product: CASSERDRVSSYNEQFF. The chain employs TRBV6-1 and TRBJ2-1; 9 bases agree with TRBD1. Looked up from germline, CDR1 is MNHNS and CDR2 is SASEGT. Germline trimming cut 2 bases from V and 0 bases from J; bases unmatched to any gene: 5. This CDR3 is built from 17 residues.